The T cell receptor (beta chain) described here comes from a study of T cell repertoires in cytomegalovirus infection. This clonotype turned up a few times. TCRdb analysed the reads with MiXCR anew, one entry per CDR3 protein. The sample lists hundreds of thousands of distinct CDR3 sequences, more than 8% occurring once. The origin of this receptor is a human donor in good health (CMV status not recorded). Some clones in this sample may be carry-over from other donors' samples. The sequencing sample was made of PBMCs.

CDR3 coding DNA: TGTGCCAGCAGCGTAGGGGACAGGGCAGATACGCAGTATTTT. Translated: CASSVGDRADTQYF. The J gene is TRBJ2-3, the V gene TRBV9, with 9 bases fitting TRBD1. The germline V gene encodes CDR1 SGDLS and CDR2 YYNGEE. The CDR3 sequence is 14 residues long. Trimming at V came to 0 bases and at J to 4 bases, leaving 0 bases not matched to a gene.